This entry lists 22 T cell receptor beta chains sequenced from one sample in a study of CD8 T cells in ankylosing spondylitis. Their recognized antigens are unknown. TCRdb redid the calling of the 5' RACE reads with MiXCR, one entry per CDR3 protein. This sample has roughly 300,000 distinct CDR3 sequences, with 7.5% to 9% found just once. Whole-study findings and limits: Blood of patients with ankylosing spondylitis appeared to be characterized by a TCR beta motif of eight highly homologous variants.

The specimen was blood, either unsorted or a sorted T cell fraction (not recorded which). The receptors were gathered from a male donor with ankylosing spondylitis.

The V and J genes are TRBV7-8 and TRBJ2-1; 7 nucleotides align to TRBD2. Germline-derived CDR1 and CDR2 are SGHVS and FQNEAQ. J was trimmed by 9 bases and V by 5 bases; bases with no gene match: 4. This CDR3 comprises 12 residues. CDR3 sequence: CASSGLEGEQFF. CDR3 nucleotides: TGTGCCAGCAGCGGACTAGAAGGTGAGCAGTTCTTC. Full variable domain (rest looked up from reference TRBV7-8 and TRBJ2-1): GAGVSQSPRYKVAKRGQDVALRCDPISGHVSLFWYQQALGQGPEFLTYFQNEAQLDKSGLPSDRFFAERPEGSVSTLKIQRTQQEDSAVYLCASSGLEGEQFFGPGTRLTVL.

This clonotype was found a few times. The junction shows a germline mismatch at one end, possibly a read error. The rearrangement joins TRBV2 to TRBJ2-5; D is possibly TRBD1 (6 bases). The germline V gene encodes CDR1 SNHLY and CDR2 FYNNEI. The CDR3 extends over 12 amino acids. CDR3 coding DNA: TGTGCCAGCAGTGACCGGACAGAACCCAGGGACTTC. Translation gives CASSDRTEPRDF. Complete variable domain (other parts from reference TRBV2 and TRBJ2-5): EPEVTQTPSHQVTQMGQEVILRCVPISNHLYFYWYRQILGQKVEFLVSFYNNEISEKSEIFDDQFSVERPDGSNFTLKIRSTKLEDSAMYFCASSDRTEPRDFGPGTRLLVL.

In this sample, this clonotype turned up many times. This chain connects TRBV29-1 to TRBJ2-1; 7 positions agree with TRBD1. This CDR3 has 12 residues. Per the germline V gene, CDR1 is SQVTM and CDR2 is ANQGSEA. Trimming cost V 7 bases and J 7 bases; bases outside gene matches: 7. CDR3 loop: CSGEQGNNEQFF. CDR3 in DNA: TGCAGCGGAGAACAGGGGAATAATGAGCAGTTCTTC.

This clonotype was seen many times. CDR3 residues: CSVEELGAGETQYF. The CDR3 DNA reads TGCAGCGTTGAAGAACTGGGGGCAGGGGAGACCCAGTACTTC. The rearrangement uses TRBV29-1 and TRBJ2-5, with a weak D call TRBD1 (6 bases). Trimming removed 0 bases from V and 5 bases from J, with 13 bases in between. This CDR3 is built from 14 residues. The V gene's germline CDR1 is SQVTM and CDR2 ANQGSEA.

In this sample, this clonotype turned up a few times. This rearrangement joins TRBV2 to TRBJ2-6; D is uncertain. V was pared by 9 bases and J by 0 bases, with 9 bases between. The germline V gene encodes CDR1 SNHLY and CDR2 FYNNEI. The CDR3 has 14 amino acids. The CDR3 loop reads CARTRSSGANVLTF. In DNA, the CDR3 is TGTGCCAGGACCCGAAGCTCTGGGGCCAACGTCCTGACTTTC.

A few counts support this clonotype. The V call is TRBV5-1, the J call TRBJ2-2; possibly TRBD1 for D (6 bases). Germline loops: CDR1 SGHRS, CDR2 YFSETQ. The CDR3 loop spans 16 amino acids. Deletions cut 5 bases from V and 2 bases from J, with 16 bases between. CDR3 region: CASSRTGTPNTGELFF. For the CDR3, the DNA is TGCGCCAGCAGTCGTACCGGGACACCTAACACCGGGGAGCTGTTTTTT.

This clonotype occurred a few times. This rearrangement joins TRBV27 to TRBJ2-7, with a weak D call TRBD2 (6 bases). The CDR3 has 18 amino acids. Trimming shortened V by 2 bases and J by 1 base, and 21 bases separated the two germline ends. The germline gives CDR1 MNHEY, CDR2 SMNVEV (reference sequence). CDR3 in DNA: TGTGCCAGCAGTTTAGCCCCCCACTTAGCGGCGGGATCCTACGAGCAGTACTTC. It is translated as CASSLAPHLAAGSYEQYF.

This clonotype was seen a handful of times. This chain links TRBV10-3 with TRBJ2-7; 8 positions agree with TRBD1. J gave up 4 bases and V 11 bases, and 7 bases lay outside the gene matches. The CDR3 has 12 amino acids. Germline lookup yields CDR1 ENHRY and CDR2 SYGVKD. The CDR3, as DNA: TGTGCCGCGACAGGGGTTCATTACGAGCAGTACTTC. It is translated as CAATGVHYEQYF.

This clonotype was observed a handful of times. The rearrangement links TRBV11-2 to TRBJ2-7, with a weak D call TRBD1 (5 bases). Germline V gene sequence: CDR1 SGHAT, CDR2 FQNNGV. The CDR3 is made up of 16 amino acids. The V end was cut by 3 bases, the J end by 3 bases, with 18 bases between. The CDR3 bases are TGTGCCAGCAGCTTTCGGTCCGGCAGGGATAACTACGAGCAGTACTTC. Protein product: CASSFRSGRDNYEQYF.

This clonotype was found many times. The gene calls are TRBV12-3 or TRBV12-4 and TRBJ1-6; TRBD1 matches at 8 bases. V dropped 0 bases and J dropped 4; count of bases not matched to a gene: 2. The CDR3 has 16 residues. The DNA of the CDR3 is TGTGCCAGCAGTTTAGCCGGACAGGGTTATAATTCACCCCTCCACTTT. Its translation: CASSLAGQGYNSPLHF.

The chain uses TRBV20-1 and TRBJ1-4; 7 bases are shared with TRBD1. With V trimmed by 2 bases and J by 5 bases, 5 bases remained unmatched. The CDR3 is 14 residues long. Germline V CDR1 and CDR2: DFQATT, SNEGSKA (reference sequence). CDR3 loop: CSARRQGSNEKLFF. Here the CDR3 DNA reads TGCAGTGCTAGACGACAGGGCTCAAATGAAAAACTGTTTTTT.

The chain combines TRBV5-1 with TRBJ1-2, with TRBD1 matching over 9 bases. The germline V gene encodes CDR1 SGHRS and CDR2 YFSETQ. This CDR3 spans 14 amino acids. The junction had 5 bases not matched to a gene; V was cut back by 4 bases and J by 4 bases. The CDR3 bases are TGCGCCAGCAGCCGTACGGGACAGGGCTATGGCTACACCTTC. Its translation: CASSRTGQGYGYTF. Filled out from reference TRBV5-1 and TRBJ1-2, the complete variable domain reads KAGVTQTPRYLIKTRGQQVTLSCSPISGHRSVSWYQQTPGQGLQFLFEYFSETQRNKGNFPGRFSGRQFSNSRSEMNVSTLELGDSALYLCASSRTGQGYGYTFGSGTRLTVV.

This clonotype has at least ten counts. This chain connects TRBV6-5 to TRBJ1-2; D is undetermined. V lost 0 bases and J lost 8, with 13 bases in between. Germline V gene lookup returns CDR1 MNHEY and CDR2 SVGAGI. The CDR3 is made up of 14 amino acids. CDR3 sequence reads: CASSYSLGTAGYTF. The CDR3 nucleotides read TGTGCCAGCAGTTACTCACTCGGAACGGCGGGCTACACCTTC.

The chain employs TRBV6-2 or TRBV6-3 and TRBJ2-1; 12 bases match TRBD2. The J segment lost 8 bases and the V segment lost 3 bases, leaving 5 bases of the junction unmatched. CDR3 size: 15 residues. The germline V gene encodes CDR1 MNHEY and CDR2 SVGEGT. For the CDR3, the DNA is TGTGCCAGCAGTTATCCCCGGACTAGCGGGGATGAGCAGTTCTTC. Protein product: CASSYPRTSGDEQFF.

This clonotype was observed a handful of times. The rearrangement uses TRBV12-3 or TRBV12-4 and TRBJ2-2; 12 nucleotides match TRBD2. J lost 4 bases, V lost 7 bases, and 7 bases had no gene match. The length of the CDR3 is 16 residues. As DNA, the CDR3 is TGTGCCAGCATCCTGGGACTAGCGGGCCTCACCGGGGAGCTGTTTTTT. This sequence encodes CASILGLAGLTGELFF.

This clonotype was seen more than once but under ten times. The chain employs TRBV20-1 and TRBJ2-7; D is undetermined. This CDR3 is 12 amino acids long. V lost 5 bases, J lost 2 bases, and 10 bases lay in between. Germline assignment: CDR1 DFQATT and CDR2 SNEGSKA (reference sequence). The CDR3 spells CSADGTTYEQYF. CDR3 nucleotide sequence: TGCAGTGCTGACGGAACCACCTACGAGCAGTACTTC.

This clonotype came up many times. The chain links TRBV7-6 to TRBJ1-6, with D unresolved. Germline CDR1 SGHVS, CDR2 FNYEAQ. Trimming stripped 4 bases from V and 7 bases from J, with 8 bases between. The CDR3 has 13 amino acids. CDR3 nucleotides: TGTGCCAGCAGCTCCTTACAGAATTCACCCCTCCACTTT. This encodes CASSSLQNSPLHF.

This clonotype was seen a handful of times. The CDR3 spells CASSEPGAGVYEQYF. The CDR3, as DNA: TGTGCCAGCAGTGAACCCGGGGCAGGCGTCTACGAGCAGTACTTC. The chain is built from TRBV25-1 and TRBJ2-7; D might be TRBD1 or TRBD2, each matching 5 bases. The V end was cut by 2 bases, the J end by 3 bases, with 14 bases between. The CDR3 is 15 residues long. Germline CDR1 MGHDK, CDR2 SYGVNS.

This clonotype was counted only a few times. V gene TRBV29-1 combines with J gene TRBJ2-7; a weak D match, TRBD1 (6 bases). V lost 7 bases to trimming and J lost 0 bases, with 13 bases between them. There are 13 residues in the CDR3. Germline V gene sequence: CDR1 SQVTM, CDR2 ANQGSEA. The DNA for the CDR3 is TGCAGCGCCTCCGGGACACACTCCTACGAGCAGTACTTC. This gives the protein CSASGTHSYEQYF.

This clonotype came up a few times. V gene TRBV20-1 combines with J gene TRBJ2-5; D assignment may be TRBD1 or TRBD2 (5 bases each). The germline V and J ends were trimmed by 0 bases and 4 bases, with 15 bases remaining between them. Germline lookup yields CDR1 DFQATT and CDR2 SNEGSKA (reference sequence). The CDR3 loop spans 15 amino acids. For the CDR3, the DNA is TGCAGTGCTAGAGATGGGGGTTTGTTTGGAGAGACCCAGTACTTC. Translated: CSARDGGLFGETQYF.

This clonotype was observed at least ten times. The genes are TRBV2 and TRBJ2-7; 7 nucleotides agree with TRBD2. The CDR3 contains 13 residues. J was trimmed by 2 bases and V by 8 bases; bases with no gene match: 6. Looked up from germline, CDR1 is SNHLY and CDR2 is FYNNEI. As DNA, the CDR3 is TGTGCCAGCGACGCAGCGGGGACCTACGAGCAGTACTTC. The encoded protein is CASDAAGTYEQYF.

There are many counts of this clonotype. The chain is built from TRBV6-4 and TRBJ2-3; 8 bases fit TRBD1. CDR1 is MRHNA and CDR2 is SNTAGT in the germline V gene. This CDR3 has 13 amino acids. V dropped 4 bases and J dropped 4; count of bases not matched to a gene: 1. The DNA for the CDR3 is TGTGCCAGCAGTGCACAGGGGGCAGATACGCAGTATTTT. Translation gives CASSAQGADTQYF.